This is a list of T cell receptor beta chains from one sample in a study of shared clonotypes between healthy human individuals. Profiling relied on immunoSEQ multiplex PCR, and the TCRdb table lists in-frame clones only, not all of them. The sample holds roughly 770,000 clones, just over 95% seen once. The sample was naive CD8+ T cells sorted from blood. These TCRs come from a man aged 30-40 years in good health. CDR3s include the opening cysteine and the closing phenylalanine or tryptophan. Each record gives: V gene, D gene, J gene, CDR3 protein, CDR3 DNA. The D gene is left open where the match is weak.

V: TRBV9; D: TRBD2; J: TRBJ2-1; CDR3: CASRGAYNEQFF; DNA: TGTGCCAGCCGGGGGGCCTACAATGAGCAGTTCTTC
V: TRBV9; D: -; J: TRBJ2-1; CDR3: CASSSSVGGSRDEQFF; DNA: TGTGCCAGCAGCAGCTCCGTGGGCGGGTCTAGGGATGAGCAGTTCTTC
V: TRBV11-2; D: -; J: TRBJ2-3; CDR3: CASSLGRGAGTDTQYF; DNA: TGTGCCAGCAGCTTAGGAAGGGGCGCGGGCACAGATACGCAGTATTTT
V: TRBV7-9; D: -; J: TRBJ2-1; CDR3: CASSFVDNEQFF; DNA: TGTGCCAGCAGCTTCGTCGACAATGAGCAGTTCTTC
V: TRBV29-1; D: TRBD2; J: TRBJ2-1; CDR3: CSVLAGDGSNEQFF; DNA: TGCAGCGTACTAGCGGGAGATGGGAGCAATGAGCAGTTCTTC
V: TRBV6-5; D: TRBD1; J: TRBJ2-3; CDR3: CASSYSTGGSTDTQYF; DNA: TGTGCCAGCAGTTACTCCACAGGGGGAAGCACAGATACGCAGTATTTT
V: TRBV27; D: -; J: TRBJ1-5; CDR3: CASSLQGHLWSNQPQHF; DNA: TGTGCCAGCAGTTTGCAAGGACACCTATGGAGCAATCAGCCCCAGCATTTT
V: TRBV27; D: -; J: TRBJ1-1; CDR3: CASRSGVGTEAFF; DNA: TGTGCCAGCAGAAGCGGGGTTGGCACTGAAGCTTTCTTT
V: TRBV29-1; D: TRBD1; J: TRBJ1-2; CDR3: CSVDRETNYGYTF; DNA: TGCAGCGTGGACAGGGAGACTAACTATGGCTACACCTTC
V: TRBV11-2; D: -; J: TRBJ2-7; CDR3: CASSLGTLYEQYF; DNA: TGTGCCAGCAGCTTAGGAACCCTTTACGAGCAGTACTTC
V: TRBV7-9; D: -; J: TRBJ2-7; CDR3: CASSREGQNVYEQYF; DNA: TGTGCCAGCAGCCGCGAAGGGCAGAACGTGTACGAGCAGTACTTC
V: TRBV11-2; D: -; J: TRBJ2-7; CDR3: CASSSGTGRYEQYF; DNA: TGTGCCAGCAGCTCAGGGACTGGGAGGTACGAGCAGTACTTC
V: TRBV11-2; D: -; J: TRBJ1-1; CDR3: CASSFFGVPTAATEAFF; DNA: TGTGCCAGCAGCTTTTTCGGGGTTCCGACGGCAGCAACTGAAGCTTTCTTT
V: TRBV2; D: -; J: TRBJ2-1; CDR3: CASSEAPGRRNNEQFF; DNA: TGTGCCAGCAGTGAAGCCCCGGGGCGGCGTAACAATGAGCAGTTCTTC
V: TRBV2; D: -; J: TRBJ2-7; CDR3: CASQAPPRAEGSRSYEQYF; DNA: TGTGCCAGCCAAGCCCCCCCCCGAGCGGAGGGTTCTCGTTCCTACGAGCAGTACTTC
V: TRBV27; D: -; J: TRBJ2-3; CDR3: CASSLYRAGTDTQYF; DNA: TGTGCCAGCAGTTTATACCGAGCGGGCACAGATACGCAGTATTTT
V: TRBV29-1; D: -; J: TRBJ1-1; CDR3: CSVGVVGMNTEAFF; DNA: TGCAGCGTTGGGGTTGTGGGGATGAACACTGAAGCTTTCTTT
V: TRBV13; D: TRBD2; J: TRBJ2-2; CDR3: CASSLGAGGPEDGELFF; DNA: TGTGCCAGCAGCTTAGGAGCGGGAGGGCCTGAGGACGGGGAGCTGTTTTTT